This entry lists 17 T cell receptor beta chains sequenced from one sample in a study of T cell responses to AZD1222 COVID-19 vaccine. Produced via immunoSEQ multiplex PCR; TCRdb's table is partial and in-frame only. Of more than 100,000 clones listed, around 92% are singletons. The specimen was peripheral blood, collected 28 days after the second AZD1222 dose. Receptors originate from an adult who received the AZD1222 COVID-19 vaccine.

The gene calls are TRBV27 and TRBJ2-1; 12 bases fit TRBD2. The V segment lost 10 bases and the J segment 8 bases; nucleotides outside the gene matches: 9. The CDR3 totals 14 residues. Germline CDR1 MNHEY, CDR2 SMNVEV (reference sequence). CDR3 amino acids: CATTPSGRAHEQFF. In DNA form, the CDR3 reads TGTGCCACTACCCCTAGCGGGAGGGCGCATGAGCAGTTCTTC.

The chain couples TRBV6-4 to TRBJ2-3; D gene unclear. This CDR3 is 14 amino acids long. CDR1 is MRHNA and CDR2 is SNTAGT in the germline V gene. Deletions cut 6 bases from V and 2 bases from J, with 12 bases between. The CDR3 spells CASSPGEYTDTQYF. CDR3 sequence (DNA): TGTGCCAGCAGCCCCGGAGAATACACAGATACGCAGTATTTT.

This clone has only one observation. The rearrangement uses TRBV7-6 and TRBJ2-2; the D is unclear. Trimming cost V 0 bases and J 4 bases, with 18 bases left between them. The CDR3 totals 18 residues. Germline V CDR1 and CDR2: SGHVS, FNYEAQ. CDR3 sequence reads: CASSLAVGSRDITGELFF. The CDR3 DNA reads TGTGCCAGCAGCTTAGCGGTAGGGTCTAGAGATATCACCGGGGAGCTGTTTTTT.

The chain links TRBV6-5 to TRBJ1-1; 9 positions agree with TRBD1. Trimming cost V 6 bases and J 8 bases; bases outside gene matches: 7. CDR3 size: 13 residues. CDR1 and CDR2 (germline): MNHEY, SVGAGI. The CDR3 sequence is CASRPTGGGEAFF. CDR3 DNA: TGTGCCAGCAGACCTACAGGGGGCGGGGAAGCTTTCTTT.

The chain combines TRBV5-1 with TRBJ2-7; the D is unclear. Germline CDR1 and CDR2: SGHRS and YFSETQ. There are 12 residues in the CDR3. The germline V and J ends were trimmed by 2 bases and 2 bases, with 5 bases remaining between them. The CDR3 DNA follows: TGCGCCAGCAGCTTAGATACCTACGAGCAGTACTTC. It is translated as CASSLDTYEQYF.

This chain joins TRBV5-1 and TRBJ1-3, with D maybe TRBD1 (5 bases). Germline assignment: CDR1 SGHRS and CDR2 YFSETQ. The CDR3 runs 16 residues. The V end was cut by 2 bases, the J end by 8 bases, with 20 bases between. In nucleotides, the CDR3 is TGCGCCAGCAGCTTTTCCCTGGGGGGACGCGCGGACACCATATATTTT. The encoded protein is CASSFSLGGRADTIYF.

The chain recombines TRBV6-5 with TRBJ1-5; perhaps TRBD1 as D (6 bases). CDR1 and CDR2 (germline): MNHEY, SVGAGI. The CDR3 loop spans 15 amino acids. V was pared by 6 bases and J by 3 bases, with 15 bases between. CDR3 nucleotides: TGTGCCAGCAGCAGAACGGGACACCCCAATCAGCCCCAGCATTTT. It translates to CASSRTGHPNQPQHF.

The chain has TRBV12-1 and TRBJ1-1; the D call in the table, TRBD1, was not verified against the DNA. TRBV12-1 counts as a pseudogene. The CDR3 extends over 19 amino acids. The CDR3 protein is CASSQYLKPQQGTNTEAFF. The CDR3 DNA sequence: TGTGCCAGCAGCCAATACCTTAAGCCCCAACAGGGTACGAACACTGAAGCTTTCTTT.

The CDR3 sequence is CASRSGGANEKLFF. The CDR3, as DNA: TGTGCCAGCAGATCGGGGGGGGCGAATGAAAAACTGTTTTTT. The J gene is TRBJ1-4, the V gene TRBV28; a possible D gene is TRBD1 (6 bases). The germline V and J ends were trimmed by 6 bases and 5 bases, with 13 bases remaining between them. Germline CDR1 MDHEN, CDR2 SYDVKM. The CDR3 covers 14 residues.

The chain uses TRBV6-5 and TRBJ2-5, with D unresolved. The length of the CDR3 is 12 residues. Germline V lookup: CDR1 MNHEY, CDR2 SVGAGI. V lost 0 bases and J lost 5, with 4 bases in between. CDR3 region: CASSYSRETQYF. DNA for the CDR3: TGTGCCAGCAGTTACTCGAGGGAGACCCAGTACTTC.

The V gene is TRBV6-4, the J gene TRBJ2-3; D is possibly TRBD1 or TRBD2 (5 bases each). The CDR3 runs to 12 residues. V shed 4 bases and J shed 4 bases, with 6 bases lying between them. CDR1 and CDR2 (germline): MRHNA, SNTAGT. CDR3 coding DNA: TGTGCCAGCAGTGCGGGGCCAGATACGCAGTATTTT. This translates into CASSAGPDTQYF.

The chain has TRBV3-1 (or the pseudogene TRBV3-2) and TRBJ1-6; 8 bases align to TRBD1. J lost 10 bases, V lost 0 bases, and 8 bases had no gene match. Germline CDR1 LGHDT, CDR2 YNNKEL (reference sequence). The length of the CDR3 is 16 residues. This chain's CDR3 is CASSQEPTGAGSPLHF. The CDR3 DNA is TGTGCCAGCAGCCAAGAGCCGACAGGGGCGGGATCACCCCTCCACTTT.

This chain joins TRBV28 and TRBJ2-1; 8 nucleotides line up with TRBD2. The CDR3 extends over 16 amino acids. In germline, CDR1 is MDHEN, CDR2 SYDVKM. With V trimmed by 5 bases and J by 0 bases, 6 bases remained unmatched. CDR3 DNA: TGTGCCAGCAGTCCTCCAGGGACTAGCTCCTACAATGAGCAGTTCTTC. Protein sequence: CASSPPGTSSYNEQFF. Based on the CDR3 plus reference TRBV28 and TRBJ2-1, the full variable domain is DVKVTQSSRYLVKRTGEKVFLECVQDMDHENMFWYRQDPGLGLRLIYFSYDVKMKEKGDIPEGYSVSREKKERFSLILESASTNQTSMYLCASSPPGTSSYNEQFFGPGTRLTVL.

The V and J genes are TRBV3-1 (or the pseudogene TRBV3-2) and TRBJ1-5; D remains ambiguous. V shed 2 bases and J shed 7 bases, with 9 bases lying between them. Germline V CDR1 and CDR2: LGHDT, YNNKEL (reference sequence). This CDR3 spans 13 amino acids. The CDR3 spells CASSQIGGQPQHF. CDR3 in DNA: TGTGCCAGCAGCCAAATCGGAGGGCAGCCCCAGCATTTT.

CDR3 sequence reads: CASSEGLDQPQHF. In DNA, the CDR3 is TGTGCCAGCAGTGAAGGGTTGGATCAGCCCCAGCATTTT. V gene TRBV6-1 combines with J gene TRBJ1-5, with D uncertain. CDR1 and CDR2 (germline): MNHNS, SASEGT. With 1 base removed from V and 5 bases from J, the gap between germline ends came to 6 bases. This CDR3 region has 13 residues.

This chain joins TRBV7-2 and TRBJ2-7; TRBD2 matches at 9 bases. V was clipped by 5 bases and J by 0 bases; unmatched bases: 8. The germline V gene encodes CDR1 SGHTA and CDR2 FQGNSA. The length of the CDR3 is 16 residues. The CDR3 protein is CASSLLGAGGSYEQYF. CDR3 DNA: TGTGCCAGCAGCCTCCTGGGAGCGGGGGGCTCCTACGAGCAGTACTTC.

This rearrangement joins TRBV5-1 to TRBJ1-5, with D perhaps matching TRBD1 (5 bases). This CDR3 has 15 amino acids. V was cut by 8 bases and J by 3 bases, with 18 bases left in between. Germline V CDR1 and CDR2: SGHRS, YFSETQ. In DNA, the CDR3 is TGCGCCAGACAACATGTGGGGGGATTCAATCAGCCCCAGCATTTT. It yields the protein CARQHVGGFNQPQHF.